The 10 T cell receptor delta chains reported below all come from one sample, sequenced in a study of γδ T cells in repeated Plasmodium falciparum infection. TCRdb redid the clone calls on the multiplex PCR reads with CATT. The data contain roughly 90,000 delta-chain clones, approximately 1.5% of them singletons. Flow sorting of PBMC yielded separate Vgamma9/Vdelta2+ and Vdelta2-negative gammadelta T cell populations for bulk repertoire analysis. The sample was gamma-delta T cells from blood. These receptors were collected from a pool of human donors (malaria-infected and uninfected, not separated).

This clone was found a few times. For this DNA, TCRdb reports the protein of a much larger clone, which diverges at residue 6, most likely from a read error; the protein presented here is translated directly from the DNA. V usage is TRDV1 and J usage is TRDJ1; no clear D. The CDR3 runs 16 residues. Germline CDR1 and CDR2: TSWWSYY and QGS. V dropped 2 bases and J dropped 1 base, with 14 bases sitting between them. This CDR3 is CALGETRTYITDKLIF. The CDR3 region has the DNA TGTGCTCTTGGGGAAACCAGAACGTACATCACCGATAAACTCATCTTT.

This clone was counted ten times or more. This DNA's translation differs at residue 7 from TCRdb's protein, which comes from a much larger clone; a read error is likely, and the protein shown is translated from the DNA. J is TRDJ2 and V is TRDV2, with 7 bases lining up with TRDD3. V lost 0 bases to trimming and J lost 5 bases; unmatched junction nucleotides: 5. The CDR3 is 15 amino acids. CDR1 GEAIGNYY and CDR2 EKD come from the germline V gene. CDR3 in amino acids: CACDTVPGDTAQLFF. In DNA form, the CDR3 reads TGTGCCTGTGACACCGTACCGGGGGATACAGCACAACTCTTCTTT.

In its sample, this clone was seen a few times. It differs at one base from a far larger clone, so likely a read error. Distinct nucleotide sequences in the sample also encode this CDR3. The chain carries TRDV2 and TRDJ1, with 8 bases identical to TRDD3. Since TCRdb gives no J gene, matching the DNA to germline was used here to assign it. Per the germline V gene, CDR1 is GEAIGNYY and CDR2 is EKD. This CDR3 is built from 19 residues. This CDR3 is CACDTVKAGGGKYTDKLIF. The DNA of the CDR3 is TGTGCCTGTGACACCGTAAAAGCTGGGGGAGGAAAGTACACCGACAAACTCATCTTT.

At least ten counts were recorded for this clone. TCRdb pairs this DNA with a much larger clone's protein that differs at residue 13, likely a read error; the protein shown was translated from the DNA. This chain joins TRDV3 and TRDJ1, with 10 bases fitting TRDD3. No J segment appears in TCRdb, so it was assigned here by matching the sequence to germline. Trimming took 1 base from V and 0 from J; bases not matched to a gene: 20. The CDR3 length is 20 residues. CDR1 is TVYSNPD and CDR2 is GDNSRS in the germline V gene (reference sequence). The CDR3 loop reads CAFIGPRYWGISEYTDKLIF. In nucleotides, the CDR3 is TGTGCCTTTATTGGTCCCCGGTACTGGGGGATTTCAGAGTACACCGATAAACTCATCTTT.

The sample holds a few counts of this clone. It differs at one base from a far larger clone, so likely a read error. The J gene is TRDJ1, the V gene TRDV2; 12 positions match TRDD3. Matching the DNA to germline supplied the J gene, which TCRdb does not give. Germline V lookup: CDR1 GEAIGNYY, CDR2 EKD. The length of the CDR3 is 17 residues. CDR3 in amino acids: CACDTVSAGGYGDKLIF. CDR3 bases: TGTGCCTGCGACACCGTCAGTGCTGGGGGATACGGGGATAAACTCATCTTT.

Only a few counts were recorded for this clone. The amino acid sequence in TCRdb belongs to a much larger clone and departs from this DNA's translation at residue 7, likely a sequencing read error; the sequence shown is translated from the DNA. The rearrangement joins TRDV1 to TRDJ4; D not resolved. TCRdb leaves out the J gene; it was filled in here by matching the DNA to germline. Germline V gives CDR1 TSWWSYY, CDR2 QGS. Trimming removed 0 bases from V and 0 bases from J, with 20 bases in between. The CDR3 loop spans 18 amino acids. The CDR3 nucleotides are TGTGCTCTTGGGGAACTACTCCGAGTAGCACCTCCGGCCAGACCCCTGATCTTT. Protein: CALGELLRVAPPARPLIF.

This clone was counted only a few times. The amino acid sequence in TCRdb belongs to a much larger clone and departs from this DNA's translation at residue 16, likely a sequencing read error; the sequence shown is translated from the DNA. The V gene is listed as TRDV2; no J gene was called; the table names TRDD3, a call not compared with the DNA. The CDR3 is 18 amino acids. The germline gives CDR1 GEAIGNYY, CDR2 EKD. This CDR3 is CACDTLPGGYVQADKPIF. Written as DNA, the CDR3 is TGTGCCTGTGACACTTTACCTGGGGGATACGTGCAGGCCGATAAACCCATCTTT.

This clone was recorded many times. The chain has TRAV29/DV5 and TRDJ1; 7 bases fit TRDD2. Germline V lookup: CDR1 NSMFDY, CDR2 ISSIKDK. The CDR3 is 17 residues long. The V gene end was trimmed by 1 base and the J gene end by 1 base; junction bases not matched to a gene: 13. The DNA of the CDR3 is TGTGCAGCAAGCCTTTCCTACGTCGGGGAGTGCACCGATAAACTCATCTTT. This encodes CAASLSYVGECTDKLIF.

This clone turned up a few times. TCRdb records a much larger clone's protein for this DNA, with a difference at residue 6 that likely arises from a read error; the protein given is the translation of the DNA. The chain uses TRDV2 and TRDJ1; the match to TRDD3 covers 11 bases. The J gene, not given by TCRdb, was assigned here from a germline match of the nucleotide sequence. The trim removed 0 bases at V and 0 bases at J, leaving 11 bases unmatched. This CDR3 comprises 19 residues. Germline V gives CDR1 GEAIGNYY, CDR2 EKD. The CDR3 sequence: CACDTGGGGYVGYTDKLIF. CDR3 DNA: TGTGCCTGTGACACCGGAGGTGGGGGATACGTGGGGTACACCGATAAACTCATCTTT.

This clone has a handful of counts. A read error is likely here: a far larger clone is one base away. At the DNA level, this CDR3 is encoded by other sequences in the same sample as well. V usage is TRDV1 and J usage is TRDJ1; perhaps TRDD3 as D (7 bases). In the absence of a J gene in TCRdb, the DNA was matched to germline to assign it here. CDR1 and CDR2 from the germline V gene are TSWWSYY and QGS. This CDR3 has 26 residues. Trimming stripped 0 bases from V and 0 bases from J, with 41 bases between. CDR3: CALGELGRGLPTPWGRNLMYTDKLIF. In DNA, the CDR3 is TGTGCTCTTGGGGAACTGGGGAGGGGCCTTCCCACGCCTTGGGGGAGAAACCTGATGTACACCGATAAACTCATCTTT.